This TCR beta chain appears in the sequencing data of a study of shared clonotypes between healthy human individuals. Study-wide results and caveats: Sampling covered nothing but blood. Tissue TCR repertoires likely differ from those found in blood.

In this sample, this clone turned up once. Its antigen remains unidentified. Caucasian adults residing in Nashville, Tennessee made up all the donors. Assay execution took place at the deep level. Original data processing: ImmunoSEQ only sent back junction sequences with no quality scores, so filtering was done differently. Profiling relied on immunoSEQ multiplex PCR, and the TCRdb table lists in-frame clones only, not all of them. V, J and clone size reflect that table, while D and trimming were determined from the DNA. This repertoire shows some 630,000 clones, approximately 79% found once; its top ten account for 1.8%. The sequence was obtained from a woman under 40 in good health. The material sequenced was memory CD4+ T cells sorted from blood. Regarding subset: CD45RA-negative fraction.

Here the CDR3 DNA reads TGTGCCAGTAGTATAGGGACGGCCCAGCGGGAGCTCGAGCAGTACTTC. It yields the protein CASSIGTAQRELEQYF. V and J are TRBV19 and TRBJ2-7; 8 nucleotides line up with TRBD2. CDR3 size: 16 residues. Germline V lookup: CDR1 LNHDA, CDR2 SQIVND (reference sequence). V lost 1 base to trimming and J lost 6 bases; unmatched junction nucleotides: 11.